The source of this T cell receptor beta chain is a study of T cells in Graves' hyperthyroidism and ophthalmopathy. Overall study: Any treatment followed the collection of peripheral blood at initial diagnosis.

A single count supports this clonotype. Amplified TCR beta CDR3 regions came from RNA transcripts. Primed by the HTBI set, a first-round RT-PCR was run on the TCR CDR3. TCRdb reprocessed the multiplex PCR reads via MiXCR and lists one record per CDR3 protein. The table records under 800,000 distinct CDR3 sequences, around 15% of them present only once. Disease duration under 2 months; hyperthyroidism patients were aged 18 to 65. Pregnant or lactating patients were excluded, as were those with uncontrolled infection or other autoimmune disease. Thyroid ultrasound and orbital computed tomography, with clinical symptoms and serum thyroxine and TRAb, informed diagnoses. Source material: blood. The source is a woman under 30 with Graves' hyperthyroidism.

CDR3 bases: TGTGCCAGCAGCCTCCGACAGGGGGCGGATGAAAAACTGTTTTTT. This translates into CASSLRQGADEKLFF. The chain uses TRBV7-9 and TRBJ1-4, with 10 positions matching TRBD1. V lost 5 bases, J lost 6 bases, and 6 bases stayed unmatched. The CDR3 has 15 amino acids. The germline gives CDR1 SEHNR, CDR2 FQNEAQ (reference sequence).